The 19 T cell receptor beta chains given below trace back to one sample, sequenced in a study of beta chain features in type 1 diabetes. Study-wide points: Patients with Type 1 diabetes showed moderately but significantly shorter TCRB CDR3s in all four CD4+ subsets.

The entirety of the isolated RNA underwent reverse transcription, so expressed TCRB transcripts were sequenced. Using immunoSEQ multiplex PCR, the repertoire was profiled, and TCRdb retains in-frame clones only, with some absent. The top ten clones hold more than 0.8% of a sample with 300,000 to 350,000 clones, roughly 9% of them seen once. Their specific antigens are unknown. Sequences were obtained from central memory CD4+ T cells from blood. These receptors were taken from a man aged 25-40 years with type 1 diabetes.

This clone occurred a few times. At the DNA level, this CDR3 is encoded by other sequences in the same sample as well. The J gene is TRBJ1-3, the V gene TRBV5-1; weak D call: TRBD1 (5 bases). Deletions cut 6 bases from V and 0 bases from J, with 7 bases between. Germline values: CDR1 SGHRS, CDR2 YFSETQ. CDR3 size: 13 residues. DNA of the CDR3: TGCGCCAGCAAGCAGGGCTCTGGAAACACCATATATTTT. Its protein product is CASKQGSGNTIYF.

This clone was recorded at least ten times. The gene calls are TRBV18 and TRBJ2-2; 8 nucleotides agree with TRBD1. Trimming cost V 3 bases and J 5 bases; bases outside gene matches: 8. The CDR3 covers 16 residues. Germline CDR1 is KGHSH and CDR2 is LQKENI. CDR3 sequence: CASSPRQGSGTGELFF. CDR3 in DNA: TGTGCCAGCTCACCCCGACAGGGGTCGGGGACCGGGGAGCTGTTTTTT.

The CDR3 DNA sequence: TGTGCCAGCAGCCGAGAGATGAACACTGAAGCTTTCTTT. Translated: CASSREMNTEAFF. J is TRBJ1-1 and V is TRBV9; the D is unclear. This CDR3 is built from 13 residues. Per germline, CDR1 SGDLS and CDR2 YYNGEE. V lost 4 bases to trimming and J lost 0 bases, with 7 bases between them.

The V gene is TRBV27, the J gene TRBJ2-3, with TRBD2 identical over 7 bases. Germline CDR1 reads MNHEY; CDR2 reads SMNVEV (reference sequence). The J segment lost 1 base and the V segment lost 6 bases, leaving 10 bases of the junction unmatched. The CDR3 has 16 amino acids. In DNA, the CDR3 is TGTGCCAGCAGCCCTCGGGGAGGGTACGGCACAGATACGCAGTATTTT. The encoded protein is CASSPRGGYGTDTQYF.

The V gene is TRBV4-3, the J gene TRBJ1-1, with unresolved D. Germline CDR1 reads LGHNA; CDR2 reads YSLEER. The germline V and J ends were trimmed by 5 bases and 0 bases, with 7 bases remaining between them. This CDR3 region has 13 residues. The DNA of the CDR3 is TGCGCCAGCAGCGTCAGGATGAACACTGAAGCTTTCTTT. Translated, it gives CASSVRMNTEAFF.

The chain carries TRBV9 and TRBJ2-1, with 15 bases identical to TRBD2. CDR3 length: 18 amino acids. Germline V gene sequence: CDR1 SGDLS, CDR2 YYNGEE. Trimming removed 4 bases from V and 4 bases from J; junction bases left unmatched: 9. The CDR3 DNA reads as TGTGCCAGCAGCCCACCGGGACTAGCGGGGGGTCTTTACAATGAGCAGTTCTTC. This translates into CASSPPGLAGGLYNEQFF.

The chain recombines TRBV7-2 with TRBJ1-4, with D unclear. This CDR3 has 14 residues. The germline V and J ends were trimmed by 7 bases and 8 bases, with 17 bases remaining between them. Germline lookup yields CDR1 SGHTA and CDR2 FQGNSA. Here the CDR3 DNA reads TGTGCCAGCACCAACTCGGATGCGTACGAAAAACTGTTTTTT. It is translated as CASTNSDAYEKLFF.

This clone has a count of ten or more. The chain employs TRBV5-1 and TRBJ2-2, with D perhaps matching TRBD2 (6 bases). Germline V gene lookup returns CDR1 SGHRS and CDR2 YFSETQ. The CDR3 sequence is 15 residues long. V lost 4 bases, J lost 0 bases, and 10 bases lay in between. The CDR3 DNA sequence: TGCGCCAGCAGCGGCGGGGCCACGAACACCGGGGAGCTGTTTTTT. Translated: CASSGGATNTGELFF. The full variable domain, rest sourced from reference TRBV5-1 and TRBJ2-2, is KAGVTQTPRYLIKTRGQQVTLSCSPISGHRSVSWYQQTPGQGLQFLFEYFSETQRNKGNFPGRFSGRQFSNSRSEMNVSTLELGDSALYLCASSGGATNTGELFFGEGSRLTVL.

This sequence joins TRBV6-5 and TRBJ1-4; D may be TRBD1 (6 bases). The CDR3 contains 13 residues. Trimming pared 8 bases from V and 2 bases from J, leaving 9 bases between. The germline CDR1 and CDR2 sequences are MNHEY and SVGAGI. The CDR3: CASGGSTNEKLFF. CDR3 bases: TGTGCCAGCGGGGGCTCGACTAATGAAAAACTGTTTTTT.

The chain links TRBV6-5 to TRBJ2-7; possible D gene TRBD1, 6 bases. Per germline, CDR1 MNHEY and CDR2 SVGAGI. The germline V and J ends were trimmed by 6 bases and 3 bases, with 15 bases remaining between them. The CDR3 spans 14 residues. CDR3 DNA sequence: TGTGCCAGCAGATTAACAGGGACCCACTACGAGCAGTACTTC. Protein: CASRLTGTHYEQYF.

The V and J genes are TRBV7-2 and TRBJ2-5, with D tentatively TRBD1 (6 bases). The germline V gene has CDR1 SGHTA and CDR2 FQGNSA. This CDR3 has 13 amino acids. Trimming cost V 5 bases and J 1 base, with 8 bases left between them. The CDR3 region is CASSRTVQETQYF. In DNA form, the CDR3 reads TGTGCCAGCAGCCGGACAGTCCAAGAGACCCAGTACTTC.

In its sample, this clone was seen many times. This chain links TRBV4-1 with TRBJ1-4, with D tentatively TRBD1 (5 bases). The CDR3 loop spans 15 amino acids. V lost 4 bases to trimming and J lost 5 bases, with 14 bases between them. CDR1 and CDR2 (germline): MGHRA, YSYEKL. The DNA for the CDR3 is TGCGCCAGCAGCCTCGGGACGGAGGAAAATGAAAAACTGTTTTTT. Amino acid sequence: CASSLGTEENEKLFF.

This clone was observed a few times. This rearrangement joins TRBV20-1 to TRBJ1-2, with D possibly being TRBD1 (5 bases). The CDR3 runs 11 residues. V shed 8 bases and J shed 4 bases, with 11 bases lying between them. Germline lookup yields CDR1 DFQATT and CDR2 SNEGSKA (reference sequence). The CDR3 protein is CSPPGFYGYTF. In DNA, the CDR3 is TGCAGTCCACCAGGGTTCTATGGCTACACCTTC.

The chain links TRBV2 to TRBJ2-1, with 13 bases that match TRBD2. Germline CDR1 reads SNHLY; CDR2 reads FYNNEI. This CDR3 is 16 amino acids long. V was pared by 6 bases and J by 8 bases, with 10 bases of the junction left unmatched. The CDR3 DNA reads as TGTGCCAGCAGGGAAACTAGCGGGGGGGCGGCCGATGAGCAGTTCTTC. This gives the protein CASRETSGGAADEQFF.

V usage is TRBV2 and J usage is TRBJ2-2, with 7 bases that match TRBD1. The CDR3 consists of 14 residues. Germline CDR1 and CDR2: SNHLY and FYNNEI. The V gene end was trimmed by 6 bases and the J gene end by 2 bases; junction bases not matched to a gene: 3. DNA for the CDR3: TGTGCCAGCAGGACAGGGTTAAACACCGGGGAGCTGTTTTTT. Amino acid sequence: CASRTGLNTGELFF.

The chain combines TRBV11-2 with TRBJ2-7; D not certain. Germline lookup yields CDR1 SGHAT and CDR2 FQNNGV. V shed 0 bases and J shed 2 bases, with 11 bases lying between them. The CDR3 consists of 15 residues. DNA of the CDR3: TGTGCCAGCAGCTTAGATAAGGTGCAGGCCTACGAGCAGTACTTC. It translates to CASSLDKVQAYEQYF.

This clone was seen a few times. The V gene is TRBV6-6, the J gene TRBJ1-5; D remains unclear. This CDR3 contains 13 residues. The V gene's germline CDR1 is MNHNY and CDR2 SVGAGI (reference sequence). Trimming pared 3 bases from V and 2 bases from J, leaving 5 bases between. The CDR3 loop is CASSYAGNQPQHF. CDR3 DNA sequence: TGTGCCAGCAGTTATGCGGGCAATCAGCCCCAGCATTTT.

The table lists this clone with a few counts. The gene calls are TRBV9 and TRBJ1-1, with TRBD1 matching 9 bases. CDR3 size: 15 residues. The germline gives CDR1 SGDLS, CDR2 YYNGEE. The trim removed 4 bases at V and 1 base at J, leaving 5 bases unmatched. The CDR3 nucleotides read TGTGCCAGCAGCCGATTGGACAGGGGGAACACTGAAGCTTTCTTT. Translating it yields CASSRLDRGNTEAFF. Full variable domain (rest looked up from reference TRBV9 and TRBJ1-1): DSGVTQTPKHLITATGQRVTLRCSPRSGDLSVYWYQQSLDQGLQFLIQYYNGEERAKGNILERFSAQQFPDLHSELNLSSLELGDSALYFCASSRLDRGNTEAFFGQGTRLTVV.

This clone was seen more than once but under ten times. The gene calls are TRBV7-2 and TRBJ2-3; D gene unclear. Germline V lookup: CDR1 SGHTA, CDR2 FQGNSA. V lost 5 bases to trimming and J lost 3 bases, with 15 bases between them. This CDR3 region has 15 residues. CDR3 sequence: CASSPPEMGTDTQYF. In DNA form, the CDR3 reads TGTGCCAGCAGCCCCCCGGAAATGGGGACAGATACGCAGTATTTT.